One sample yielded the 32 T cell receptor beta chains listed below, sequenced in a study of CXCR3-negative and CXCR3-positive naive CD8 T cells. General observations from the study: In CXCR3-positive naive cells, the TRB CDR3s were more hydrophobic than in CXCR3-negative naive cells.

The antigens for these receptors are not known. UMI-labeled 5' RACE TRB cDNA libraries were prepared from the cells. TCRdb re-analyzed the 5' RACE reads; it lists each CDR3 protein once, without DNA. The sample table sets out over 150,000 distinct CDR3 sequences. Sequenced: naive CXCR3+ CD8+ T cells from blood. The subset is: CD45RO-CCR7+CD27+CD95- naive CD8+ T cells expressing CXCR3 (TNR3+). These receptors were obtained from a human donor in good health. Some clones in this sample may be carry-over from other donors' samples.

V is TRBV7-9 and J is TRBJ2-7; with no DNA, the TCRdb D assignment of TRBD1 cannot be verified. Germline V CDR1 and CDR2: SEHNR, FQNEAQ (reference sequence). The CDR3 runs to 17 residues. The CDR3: CASSLAQGHDKSYEQYF.

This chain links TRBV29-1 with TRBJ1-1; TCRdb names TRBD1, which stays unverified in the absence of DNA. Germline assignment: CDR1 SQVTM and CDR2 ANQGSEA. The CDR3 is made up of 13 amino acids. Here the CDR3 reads CSVKTGTALEAFF.

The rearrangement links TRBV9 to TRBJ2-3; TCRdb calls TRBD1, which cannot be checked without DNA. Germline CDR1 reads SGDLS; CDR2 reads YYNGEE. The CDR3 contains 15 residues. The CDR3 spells CASSIRDRATDTQYF.

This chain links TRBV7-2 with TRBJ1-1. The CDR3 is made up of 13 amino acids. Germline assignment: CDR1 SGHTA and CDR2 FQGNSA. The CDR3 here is CASSWRSNTEAFF. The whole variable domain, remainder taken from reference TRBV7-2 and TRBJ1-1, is GAGVSQSPSNKVTEKGKDVELRCDPISGHTALYWYRQSLGQGLEFLIYFQGNSAPDKSGLPSDRFSAERTGGSVSTLTIQRTQQEDSAVYLCASSWRSNTEAFFGQGTRLTVV.

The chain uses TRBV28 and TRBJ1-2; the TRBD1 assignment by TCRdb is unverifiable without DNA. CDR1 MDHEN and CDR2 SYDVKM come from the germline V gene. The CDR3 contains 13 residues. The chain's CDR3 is CASLRPAPGGYTF.

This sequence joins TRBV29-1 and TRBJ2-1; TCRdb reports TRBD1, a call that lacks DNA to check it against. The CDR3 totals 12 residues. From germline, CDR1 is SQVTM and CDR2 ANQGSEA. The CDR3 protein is CSVEPGSLKQFF.

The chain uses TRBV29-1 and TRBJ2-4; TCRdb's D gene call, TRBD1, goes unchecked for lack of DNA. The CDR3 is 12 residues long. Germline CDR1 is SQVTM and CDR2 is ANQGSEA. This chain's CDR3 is CSVSLVGGIQYF.

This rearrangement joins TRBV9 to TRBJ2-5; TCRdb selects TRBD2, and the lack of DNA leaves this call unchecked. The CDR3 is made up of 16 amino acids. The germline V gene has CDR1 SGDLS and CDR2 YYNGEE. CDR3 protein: CASSVNLAGSHETQYF.

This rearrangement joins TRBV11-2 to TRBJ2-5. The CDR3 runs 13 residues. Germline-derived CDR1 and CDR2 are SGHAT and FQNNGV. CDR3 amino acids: CASSHALQETQYF.

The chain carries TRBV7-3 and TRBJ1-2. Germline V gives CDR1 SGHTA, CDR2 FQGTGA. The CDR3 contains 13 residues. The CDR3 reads CASSLGDRYGYTF. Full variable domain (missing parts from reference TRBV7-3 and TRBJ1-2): GAGVSQTPSNKVTEKGKYVELRCDPISGHTALYWYRQSLGQGPEFLIYFQGTGAADDSGLPNDRFFAVRPEGSVSTLKIQRTERGDSAVYLCASSLGDRYGYTFGSGTRLTVV.

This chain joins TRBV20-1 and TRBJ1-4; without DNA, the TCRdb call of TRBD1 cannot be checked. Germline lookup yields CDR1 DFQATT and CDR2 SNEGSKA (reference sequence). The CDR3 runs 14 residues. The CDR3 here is CSAREFRENEKLFF.

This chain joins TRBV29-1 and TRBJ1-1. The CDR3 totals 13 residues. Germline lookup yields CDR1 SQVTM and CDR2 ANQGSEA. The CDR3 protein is CSVDGDLNTEAFF.

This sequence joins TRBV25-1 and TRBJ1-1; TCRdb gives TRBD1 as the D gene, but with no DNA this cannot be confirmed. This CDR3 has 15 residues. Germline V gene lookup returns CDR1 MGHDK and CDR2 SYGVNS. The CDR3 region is CASSGKKGLGAEAFF. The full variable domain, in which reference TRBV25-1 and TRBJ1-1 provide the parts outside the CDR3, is EADIYQTPRYLVIGTGKKITLECSQTMGHDKMYWYQQDPGMELHLIHYSYGVNSTEKGDLSSESTVSRIRTEHFPLTLESARPSHTSQYLCASSGKKGLGAEAFFGQGTRLTVV.

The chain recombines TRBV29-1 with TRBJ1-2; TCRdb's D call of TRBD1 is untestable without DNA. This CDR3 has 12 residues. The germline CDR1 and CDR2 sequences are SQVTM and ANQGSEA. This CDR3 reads CSGITGAGGYTF.

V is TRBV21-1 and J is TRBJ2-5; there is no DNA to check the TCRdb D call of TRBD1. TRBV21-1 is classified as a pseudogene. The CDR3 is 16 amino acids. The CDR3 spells CASSKGPDRREETQYF.

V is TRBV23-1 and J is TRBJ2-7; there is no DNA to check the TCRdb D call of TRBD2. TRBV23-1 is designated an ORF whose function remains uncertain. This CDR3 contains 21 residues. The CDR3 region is CASSQSRTLWQSFTKEYEQYF.

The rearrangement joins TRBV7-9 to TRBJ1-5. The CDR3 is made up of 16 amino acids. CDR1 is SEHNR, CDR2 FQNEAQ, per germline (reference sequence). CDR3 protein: CASSDSSTRYNQPQHF. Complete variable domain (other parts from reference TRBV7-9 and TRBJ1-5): DTGVSQNPRHKITKRGQNVTFRCDPISEHNRLYWYRQTLGQGPEFLTYFQNEAQLEKSRLLSDRFSAERPKGSFSTLEIQRTEQGDSAMYLCASSDSSTRYNQPQHFGDGTRLSIL.

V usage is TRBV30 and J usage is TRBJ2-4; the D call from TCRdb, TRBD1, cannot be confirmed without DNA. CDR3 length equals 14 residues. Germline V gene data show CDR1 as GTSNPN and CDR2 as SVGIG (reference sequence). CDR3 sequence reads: CAWSVGQGAFIQYF.

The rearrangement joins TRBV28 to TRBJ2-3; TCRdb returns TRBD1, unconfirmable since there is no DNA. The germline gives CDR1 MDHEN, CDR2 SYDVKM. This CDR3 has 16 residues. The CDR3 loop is CASSLLGGRRTDTQYF.

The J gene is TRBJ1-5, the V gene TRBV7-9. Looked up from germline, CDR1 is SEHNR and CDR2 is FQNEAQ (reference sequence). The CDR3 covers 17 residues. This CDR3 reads CASSSSGRYRIDQPQHF.

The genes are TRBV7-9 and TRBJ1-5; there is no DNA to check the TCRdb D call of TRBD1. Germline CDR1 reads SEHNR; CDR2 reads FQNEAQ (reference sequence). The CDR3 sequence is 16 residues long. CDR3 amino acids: CASSRTGGPFNQPQHF.

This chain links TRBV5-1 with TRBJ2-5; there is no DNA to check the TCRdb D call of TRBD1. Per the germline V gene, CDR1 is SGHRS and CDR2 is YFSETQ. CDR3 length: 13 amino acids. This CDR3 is CASNRDMQETQYF.

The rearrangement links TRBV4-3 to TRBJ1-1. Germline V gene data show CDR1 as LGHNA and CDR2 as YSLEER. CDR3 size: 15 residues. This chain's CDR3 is CASSQDFGANTEAFF.

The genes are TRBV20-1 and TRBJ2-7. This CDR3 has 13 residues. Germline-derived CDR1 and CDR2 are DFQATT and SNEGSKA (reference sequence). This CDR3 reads CSARKREGLEQYF.

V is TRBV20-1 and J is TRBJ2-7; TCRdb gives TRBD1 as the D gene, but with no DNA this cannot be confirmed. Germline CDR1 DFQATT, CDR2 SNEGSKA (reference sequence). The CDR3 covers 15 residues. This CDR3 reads CSARDFAGAAYEQYF.

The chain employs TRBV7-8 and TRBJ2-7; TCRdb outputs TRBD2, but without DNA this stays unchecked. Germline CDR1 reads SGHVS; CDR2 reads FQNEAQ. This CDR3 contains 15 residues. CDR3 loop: CASSLGASGSTEQYF.

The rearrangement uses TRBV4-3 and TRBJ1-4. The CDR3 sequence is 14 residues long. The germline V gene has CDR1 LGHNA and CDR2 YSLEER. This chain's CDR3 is CASSQEGSSEKLFF.

The CDR3 loop is CASSLGTSSYEQYF. The rearrangement joins TRBV5-4 to TRBJ2-7; TCRdb calls TRBD2, which cannot be checked without DNA. The CDR3 has 14 amino acids. Germline CDR1 reads SGHNT; CDR2 reads YYREEE (reference sequence). The full variable domain, its missing parts supplied by reference TRBV5-4 and TRBJ2-7, is ETGVTQSPTHLIKTRGQQVTLRCSSQSGHNTVSWYQQALGQGPQFIFQYYREEENGRGNFPPRFSGLQFPNYSSELNVNALELDDSALYLCASSLGTSSYEQYFGPGTRLTVT.

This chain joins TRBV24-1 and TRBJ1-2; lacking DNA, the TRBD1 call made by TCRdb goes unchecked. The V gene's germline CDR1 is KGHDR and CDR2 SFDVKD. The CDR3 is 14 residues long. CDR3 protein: CATSEPGQLYGYIF.

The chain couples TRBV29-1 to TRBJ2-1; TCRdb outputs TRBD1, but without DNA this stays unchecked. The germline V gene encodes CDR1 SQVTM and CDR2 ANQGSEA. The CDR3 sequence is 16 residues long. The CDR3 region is CSVEGFEGTGLNEQFF.

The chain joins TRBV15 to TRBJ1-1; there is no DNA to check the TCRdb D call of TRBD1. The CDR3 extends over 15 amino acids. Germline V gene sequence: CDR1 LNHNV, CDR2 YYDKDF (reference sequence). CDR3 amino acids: CATTPDSESSPGAFF.

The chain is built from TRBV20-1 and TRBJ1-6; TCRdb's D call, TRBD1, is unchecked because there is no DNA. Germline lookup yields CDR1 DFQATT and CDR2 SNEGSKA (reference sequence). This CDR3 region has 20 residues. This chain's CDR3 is CSARAPAGEGGSSYNSPLHF.